These 15 T cell receptor beta chains were sequenced from one sample in a study of T cell responses to AZD1222 COVID-19 vaccine. Some clones are missing from TCRdb's copy, which holds only in-frame ones; the method was immunoSEQ multiplex PCR. Found here are roughly 80,000 clones, 85% to 90% of them singletons; the top ten hold 1.3% to 1.5%. This material consisted of peripheral blood, taken 28 days after the second AZD1222 dose. The receptors originated from an adult who received the AZD1222 COVID-19 vaccine.

The chain carries TRBV7-2 and TRBJ1-2; perhaps TRBD1 as D (5 bases). The CDR3 is made up of 14 amino acids. V lost 5 bases and J lost 4, with 14 bases in between. The V gene's germline CDR1 is SGHTA and CDR2 FQGNSA. CDR3 DNA: TGTGCCAGCAGCCCACGCCAGGGAGGCTATGGCTACACCTTC. Encoded protein: CASSPRQGGYGYTF.

The rearrangement links TRBV7-9 to TRBJ1-5; D call uncertain. Germline V lookup: CDR1 SEHNR, CDR2 FQNEAQ (reference sequence). This CDR3 contains 16 residues. Trimming removed 5 bases at V and 8 bases at J, with 22 bases between. For the CDR3, the DNA is TGTGCCAGCAGCCGCTCCGGTGCCAGAGGTTTTGAGCCCCAGCATTTT. It yields the protein CASSRSGARGFEPQHF.

This rearrangement joins TRBV19 to TRBJ2-1; 9 positions match TRBD2. CDR1 is LNHDA, CDR2 SQIVND, per germline (reference sequence). The CDR3 sequence is 15 residues long. Germline trimming cut 7 bases from V and 5 bases from J; bases unmatched to any gene: 9. CDR3 protein: CASTDSGGVNNEQFF. CDR3 in DNA: TGTGCCAGTACCGATAGCGGGGGAGTTAACAATGAGCAGTTCTTC.

The rearrangement joins TRBV2 to TRBJ2-7; tentatively, D is TRBD1 or TRBD2 (5 bases each). CDR1 is SNHLY, CDR2 FYNNEI, per germline. This CDR3 is 14 amino acids long. The V gene lost 4 bases and the J gene lost 5 bases, with 15 bases spanning the gap. The CDR3, as DNA: TGTGCCAGCAGTGGGGACCTGGAGGAGAACGAGCAGTACTTC. Residues: CASSGDLEENEQYF.

The chain's CDR3 is CASSLGIKNIQYF. The CDR3 DNA reads TGTGCCAGCAGCTTAGGGATCAAAAACATTCAGTACTTC. The J gene is TRBJ2-4, the V gene TRBV7-2; D unclear. V lost 1 base to trimming and J lost 3 bases, with 4 bases between them. CDR3 size: 13 residues. Per the germline V gene, CDR1 is SGHTA and CDR2 is FQGNSA.

This clone came up a few times. V is TRBV6-5 and J is TRBJ1-1; a weak D match, TRBD1 (5 bases). The CDR3 is made up of 12 amino acids. Trimming pared 6 bases from V and 11 bases from J, leaving 16 bases between. Germline loops: CDR1 MNHEY, CDR2 SVGAGI. Here the CDR3 DNA reads TGTGCCAGCAGAAGCCAGGGCCTTAACGCTTTCTTT. Translated: CASRSQGLNAFF.

This clone appeared a single time. The chain uses TRBV7-2 and TRBJ1-3; D is undetermined. Germline loops: CDR1 SGHTA, CDR2 FQGNSA. This CDR3 has 16 amino acids. The V and J ends lost 4 bases and 0 bases respectively, with 13 bases between them. The chain's CDR3 is CASSYRVIPSGNTIYF. The CDR3 DNA reads as TGTGCCAGCAGCTATAGGGTGATACCCTCTGGAAACACCATATATTTT.

This chain's CDR3 is CLAATSYEQYF. CDR3 bases: TGTCTAGCGGCGACCTCCTACGAGCAGTACTTC. The V gene is TRBV28, the J gene TRBJ2-7, with 7 bases lining up with TRBD2. Germline lookup yields CDR1 MDHEN and CDR2 SYDVKM. The CDR3 loop spans 11 amino acids. The full variable domain, rest sourced from reference TRBV28 and TRBJ2-7, is DVKVTQSSRYLVKRTGEKVFLECVQDMDHENMFWYRQDPGLGLRLIYFSYDVKMKEKGDIPEGYSVSREKKERFSLILESASTNQTSMYLCLAATSYEQYFGPGTRLTVT.

The rearrangement uses TRBV30 and TRBJ1-5; D perhaps matches TRBD1 (5 bases). The CDR3 runs 14 residues. Per germline, CDR1 GTSNPN and CDR2 SVGIG (reference sequence). Trimming shortened V by 3 bases and J by 3 bases, and 12 bases separated the two germline ends. This CDR3 is CAWSYDSSNQPQHF. The CDR3 coding sequence is TGTGCCTGGAGCTATGACAGCTCCAATCAGCCCCAGCATTTT.

This chain uses TRBV9 with TRBJ2-7; 9 bases are a match to TRBD1. Germline values: CDR1 SGDLS, CDR2 YYNGEE. This CDR3 is built from 15 residues. After removal of 3 bases from V and 9 bases from J, the junction contained 13 bases not matched to a gene. CDR3 in DNA: TGTGCCAGCAGCGCCCCCGGGACAGGGTCTTCGGGGCAGTACTTC. This encodes CASSAPGTGSSGQYF.

This rearrangement joins TRBV6-5 to TRBJ2-7, with a weak D call TRBD1 (6 bases). Trimming took 7 bases from V and 3 from J, leaving 16 bases between them. The V gene's germline CDR1 is MNHEY and CDR2 SVGAGI. CDR3 size: 14 residues. The CDR3 DNA is TGTGCCAGCACCGCCTCTGGGGGCAGCTACGAGCAGTACTTC. Its protein is CASTASGGSYEQYF.

This chain joins TRBV4-1 and TRBJ1-1; perhaps TRBD1 as D (5 bases). The V end was cut by 6 bases, the J end by 2 bases, with 16 bases between. CDR3 length equals 15 residues. CDR1 is MGHRA and CDR2 is YSYEKL in the germline V gene. CDR3 protein: CASSDGGGGNTEAFF. The CDR3 DNA sequence: TGCGCCAGCAGTGACGGGGGGGGAGGTAACACTGAAGCTTTCTTT.

The J gene is TRBJ2-5, the V gene TRBV9, with 9 bases lining up with TRBD2. Germline CDR1 and CDR2: SGDLS and YYNGEE. The ends lost 4 bases at V and 0 bases at J; junction bases unmatched: 7. The CDR3 sequence is 16 residues long. The DNA of the CDR3 is TGTGCCAGCAGCACCCAAGCGGGGGGCTACCAAGAGACCCAGTACTTC. Its protein product is CASSTQAGGYQETQYF.

This chain joins TRBV7-9 and TRBJ1-2, with 10 positions matching TRBD1. CDR3 length: 12 residues. Germline CDR1 SEHNR, CDR2 FQNEAQ (reference sequence). J gave up 14 bases and V 4 bases, and 7 bases lay outside the gene matches. CDR3 bases: TGTGCCAGCAGCTCCGGGACAGGGGAAGGAACCTTC. Translated: CASSSGTGEGTF.

The J gene is TRBJ2-2, the V gene TRBV7-2; D gene ambiguous. Per germline, CDR1 SGHTA and CDR2 FQGNSA. This CDR3 is built from 14 residues. V dropped 0 bases and J dropped 1 base, with 3 bases sitting between them. The DNA for the CDR3 is TGTGCCAGCAGCTTAGCCGGGAACACCGGGGAGCTGTTTTTT. It yields the protein CASSLAGNTGELFF. Variable domain in full (rest from reference TRBV7-2 and TRBJ2-2): GAGVSQSPSNKVTEKGKDVELRCDPISGHTALYWYRQSLGQGLEFLIYFQGNSAPDKSGLPSDRFSAERTGGSVSTLTIQRTQQEDSAVYLCASSLAGNTGELFFGEGSRLTVL.